This T cell receptor (beta chain) was profiled in a study of cytomegalovirus exposure and HLA in healthy donors. Study in general: Early release data held 85 million or so unique TCRs from HLA-typed donors.

A word on this clone: The antigen is undetermined.

13 Jbeta primers and 60 Vbeta primers were used for the PCR. Assay used: immunoSEQ multiplex PCR; TCRdb lists only in-frame clones, some missing. The sample carries approximately 140,000 clones, 79% recorded once. Broader study findings: TCR beta sequences numbering around 15,000 were associated with HLA alleles at 0.05 false discovery rate in a later analysis.

This clonotype was obtained from a man aged 50 to 59 in good health and CMV-seropositive. Sequences were obtained from PBMCs.

DNA for the CDR3: TGCGCCAGCAGCTTGGCCCAGGGGGGTAATGAGCAGTACTTC. Translating it yields CASSLAQGGNEQYF. The chain links TRBV5-1 to TRBJ2-7, with D possibly TRBD1 on 7 matching bases. V lost 0 bases and J 7 bases, leaving 14 bases between the germline ends. Germline loops: CDR1 SGHRS, CDR2 YFSETQ. This CDR3 region has 14 residues.